A selection of T cell receptor beta chains follows, all from one sample in a study of OX40 agonist ivuxolimab in advanced cancers. The method was immunoSEQ multiplex PCR; TCRdb's version includes in-frame clones alone and lacks a portion of them. Here the sample spans fewer than 90,000 clones, 89% being singletons. The sample in question was CD4+ or CD8+ T cells sorted from blood, obtained in a trial of the OX40 agonist ivuxolimab. All receptors derive from an adult with an advanced solid tumor such as melanoma, head and neck, liver or kidney cancer. Both conserved end residues are part of each CDR3. Fields, in order: V gene, D gene, clone size, J gene, CDR3 protein, CDR3 DNA. D genes are given only for firm matches. Expanded clones get a size class; other rows say once, few or many, or leave the size out.

V: TRBV18
D: .
size: .
J: TRBJ1-1
CDR3: CASSNRGRILDTEAFF
DNA: TGTGCCAGCTCAAATCGGGGGCGGATTCTGGACACTGAAGCTTTCTTT

V: TRBV6-6
D: .
size: .
J: TRBJ2-5
CDR3: CASYAGETQYF
DNA: TGTGCCAGCTACGCGGGAGAGACCCAGTACTTC

V: TRBV6-6
D: TRBD2
size: .
J: TRBJ2-1
CDR3: CASSRGLAGVNEQFF
DNA: TGTGCCAGCAGTCGCGGACTAGCGGGAGTCAATGAGCAGTTCTTC

V: TRBV6-5
D: .
size: .
J: TRBJ2-1
CDR3: CASSYSGVGEQFF
DNA: TGTGCCAGCAGTTACTCGGGGGTCGGGGAGCAGTTCTTC

V: TRBV12-5
D: .
size: .
J: TRBJ1-3
CDR3: CASGGPLSPGNTIYF
DNA: TGTGCTAGTGGTGGCCCCTTGTCACCTGGAAACACCATATATTTT

V: TRBV7-9
D: TRBD1
size: .
J: TRBJ2-4
CDR3: CASSPKPQGIAKNIQYF
DNA: TGTGCCAGCAGCCCTAAGCCACAGGGGATAGCCAAAAACATTCAGTACTTC

V: TRBV18
D: .
size: once
J: TRBJ2-6
CDR3: CASSRADSGANVLTF
DNA: TGTGCCAGCTCACGCGCCGACTCTGGGGCCAACGTCCTGACTTTC

V: TRBV2
D: .
size: few
J: TRBJ1-5
CDR3: CASSEGTVLQPQHF
DNA: TGTGCCAGCAGTGAAGGGACAGTCCTTCAGCCCCAGCATTTT

V: TRBV7-2
D: .
size: .
J: TRBJ2-2
CDR3: CASSPIRSGELFF
DNA: TGTGCCAGCAGCCCTATCCGTTCCGGGGAGCTGTTTTTT

V: TRBV2
D: .
size: .
J: TRBJ2-5
CDR3: CASSRNRGETQYF
DNA: TGTGCCAGCAGTCGAAACCGGGGAGAGACCCAGTACTTC

V: TRBV19
D: .
size: .
J: TRBJ1-1
CDR3: CASSPDLAVEAFF
DNA: TGTGCCAGTAGTCCGGACTTGGCCGTTGAAGCTTTCTTT

V: TRBV11-3
D: TRBD1
size: .
J: TRBJ2-1
CDR3: CASSITGGSRNEQFF
DNA: TGTGCCAGCAGCATCACAGGGGGTAGTAGGAATGAGCAGTTCTTC

V: TRBV5-4
D: .
size: .
J: TRBJ2-1
CDR3: CASSLELAANEQFF
DNA: TGTGCCAGCAGCTTGGAACTAGCCGCCAATGAGCAGTTCTTC

V: TRBV5-6
D: .
size: .
J: TRBJ2-7
CDR3: CASSAGQTYEQYF
DNA: TGTGCCAGCAGCGCGGGACAAACCTACGAGCAGTACTTC

V: TRBV7-9
D: TRBD2
size: .
J: TRBJ2-7
CDR3: CAVSGRAREQYF
DNA: TGTGCCGTTAGCGGGAGGGCCCGGGAGCAGTACTTC

V: TRBV7-2
D: TRBD2
size: .
J: TRBJ2-7
CDR3: CASSSYSGRAYEQYF
DNA: TGTGCCAGCAGCTCCTATAGCGGGAGGGCCTACGAGCAGTACTTC

V: TRBV2
D: .
size: .
J: TRBJ2-1
CDR3: CASSDDSRNEQFF
DNA: TGTGCCAGCAGTGATGACAGTCGGAATGAGCAGTTCTTC

V: TRBV4-1
D: .
size: medium-sized
J: TRBJ1-5
CDR3: CASSQDFPGNIVNF
DNA: TGCGCCAGCAGCCAAGATTTCCCGGGGAATATTGTGAATTTT

V: TRBV4-2
D: TRBD2
size: few
J: TRBJ2-7
CDR3: CASSPFGKRERDEQYF
DNA: TGTGCCAGCAGCCCTTTTGGAAAGCGGGAGAGGGACGAGCAGTACTTC

V: TRBV30
D: .
size: once
J: TRBJ1-1
CDR3: CAWSVLWGVGITEAFF
DNA: TGTGCCTGGAGTGTACTTTGGGGGGTAGGCATAACTGAAGCTTTCTTT

V: TRBV27
D: .
size: .
J: TRBJ1-5
CDR3: CASSFRKGGNQPQHF
DNA: TGTGCCAGCAGTTTTCGGAAGGGAGGCAATCAGCCCCAGCATTTT

V: TRBV30
D: TRBD1
size: .
J: TRBJ1-4
CDR3: CAWSRRGREKLFF
DNA: TGTGCCTGGAGTAGGAGGGGGCGGGAAAAACTGTTTTTT

V: TRBV15
D: .
size: .
J: TRBJ1-1
CDR3: CATSRRTEGNTEAFF
DNA: TGTGCCACCAGCAGAAGAACGGAGGGCAACACTGAAGCTTTCTTT

V: TRBV7-7
D: .
size: .
J: TRBJ2-7
CDR3: CASSLVKGAEQYF
DNA: TGTGCCAGCAGCTTAGTCAAAGGGGCCGAGCAGTACTTC